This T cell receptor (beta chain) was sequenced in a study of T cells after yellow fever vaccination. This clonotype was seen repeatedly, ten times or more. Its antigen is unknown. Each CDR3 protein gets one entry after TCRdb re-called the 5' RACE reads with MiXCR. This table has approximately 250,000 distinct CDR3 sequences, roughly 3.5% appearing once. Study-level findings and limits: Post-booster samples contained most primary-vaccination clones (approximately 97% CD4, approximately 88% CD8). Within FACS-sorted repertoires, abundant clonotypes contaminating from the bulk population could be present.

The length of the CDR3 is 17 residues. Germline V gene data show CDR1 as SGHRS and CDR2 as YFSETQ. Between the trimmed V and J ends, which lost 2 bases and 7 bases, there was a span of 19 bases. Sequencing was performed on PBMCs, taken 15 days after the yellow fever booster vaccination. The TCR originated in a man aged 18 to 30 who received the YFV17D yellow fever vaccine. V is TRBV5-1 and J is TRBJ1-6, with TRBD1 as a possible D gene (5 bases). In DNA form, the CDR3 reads TGCGCCAGCAGCTTATTCCTTGGGCAGGGCCGGAATTCACCCCTCCACTTT. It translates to CASSLFLGQGRNSPLHF.